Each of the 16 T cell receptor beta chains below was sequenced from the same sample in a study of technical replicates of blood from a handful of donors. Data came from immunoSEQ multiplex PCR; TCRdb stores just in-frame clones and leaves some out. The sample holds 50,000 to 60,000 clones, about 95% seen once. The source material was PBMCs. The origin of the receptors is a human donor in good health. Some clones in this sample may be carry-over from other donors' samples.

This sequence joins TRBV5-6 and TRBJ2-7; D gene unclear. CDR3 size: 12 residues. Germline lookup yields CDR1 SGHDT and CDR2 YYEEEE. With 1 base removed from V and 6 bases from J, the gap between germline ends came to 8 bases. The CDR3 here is CASSLYYSEQYF. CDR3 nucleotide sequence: TGTGCCAGCAGCTTGTACTACTCCGAGCAGTACTTC.

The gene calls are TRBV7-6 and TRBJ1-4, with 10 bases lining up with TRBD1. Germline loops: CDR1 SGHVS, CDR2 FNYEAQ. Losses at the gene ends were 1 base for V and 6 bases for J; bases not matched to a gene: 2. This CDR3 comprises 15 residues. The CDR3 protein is CASSLETGGDEKLFF. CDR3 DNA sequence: TGTGCCAGCAGCTTAGAGACAGGGGGCGATGAAAAACTGTTTTTT.

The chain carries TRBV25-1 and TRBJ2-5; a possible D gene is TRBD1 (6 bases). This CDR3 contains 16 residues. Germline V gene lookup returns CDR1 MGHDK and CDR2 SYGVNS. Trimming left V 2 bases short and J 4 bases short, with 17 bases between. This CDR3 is CASSEVFGQSGETQYF. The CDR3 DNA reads TGTGCCAGCAGTGAAGTTTTTGGACAGTCAGGAGAGACCCAGTACTTC.

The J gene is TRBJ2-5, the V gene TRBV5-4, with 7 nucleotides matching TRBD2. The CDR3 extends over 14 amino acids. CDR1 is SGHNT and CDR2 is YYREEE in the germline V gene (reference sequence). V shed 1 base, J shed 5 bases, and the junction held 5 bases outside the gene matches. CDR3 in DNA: TGTGCCAGCAGCTTGCCACGAGCGGGGGAGACCCAGTACTTC. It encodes CASSLPRAGETQYF.

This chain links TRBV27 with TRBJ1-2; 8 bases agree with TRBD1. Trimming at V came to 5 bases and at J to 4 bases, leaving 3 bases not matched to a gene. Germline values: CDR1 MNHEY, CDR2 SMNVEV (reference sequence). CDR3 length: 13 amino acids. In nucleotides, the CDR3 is TGTGCCAGCAGTCCCAGGGGGCGCTATGGCTACACCTTC. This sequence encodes CASSPRGRYGYTF.

This CDR3 is CASSLEGLYEQYF. The CDR3 DNA reads TGTGCCAGCAGCCTCGAAGGACTCTACGAGCAGTACTTC. J is TRBJ2-7 and V is TRBV6-1, with D possibly matching TRBD2 (5 bases). There are 13 residues in the CDR3. Germline V lookup: CDR1 MNHNS, CDR2 SASEGT. V was pared by 6 bases and J by 3 bases, with 12 bases between.

This CDR3 reads CASGQGWNTEAFF. The CDR3 DNA sequence: TGTGCTAGTGGACAGGGATGGAACACTGAAGCTTTCTTT. The genes are TRBV12-5 and TRBJ1-1; possibly TRBD1 for D (6 bases). The V gene's germline CDR1 is LGHNT and CDR2 FRNRAP. Trimming stripped 6 bases from V and 1 base from J, with 9 bases between. The CDR3 has 13 residues.

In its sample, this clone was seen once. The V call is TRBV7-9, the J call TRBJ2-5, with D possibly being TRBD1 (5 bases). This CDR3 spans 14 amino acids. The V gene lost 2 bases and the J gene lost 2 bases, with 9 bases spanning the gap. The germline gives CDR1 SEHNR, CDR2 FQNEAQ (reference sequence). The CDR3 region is CASSLSQGQETQYF. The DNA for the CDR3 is TGTGCCAGCAGCTTATCTCAGGGACAAGAGACCCAGTACTTC.

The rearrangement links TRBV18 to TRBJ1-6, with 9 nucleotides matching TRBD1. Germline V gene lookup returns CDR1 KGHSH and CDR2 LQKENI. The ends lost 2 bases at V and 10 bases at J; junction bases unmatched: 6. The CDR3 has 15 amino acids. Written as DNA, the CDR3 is TGTGCCAGCTCACCAGAACAGGGGGCAGGATCACCCCTCCACTTT. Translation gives CASSPEQGAGSPLHF.

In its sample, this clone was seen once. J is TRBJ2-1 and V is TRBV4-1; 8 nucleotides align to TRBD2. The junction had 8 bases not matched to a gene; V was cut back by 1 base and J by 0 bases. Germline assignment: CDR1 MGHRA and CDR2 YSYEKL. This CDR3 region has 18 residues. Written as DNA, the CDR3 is TGCGCCAGCAGCCAAGTAATCCTAGCGGGCGACTCCTACAATGAGCAGTTCTTC. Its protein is CASSQVILAGDSYNEQFF.

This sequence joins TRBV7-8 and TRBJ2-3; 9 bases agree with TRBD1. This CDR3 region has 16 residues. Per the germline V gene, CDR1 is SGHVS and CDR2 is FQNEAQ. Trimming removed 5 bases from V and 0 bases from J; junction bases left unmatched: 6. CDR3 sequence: CASSAQQGASTDTQYF. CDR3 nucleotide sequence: TGTGCCAGCAGCGCCCAACAGGGGGCGAGCACAGATACGCAGTATTTT.

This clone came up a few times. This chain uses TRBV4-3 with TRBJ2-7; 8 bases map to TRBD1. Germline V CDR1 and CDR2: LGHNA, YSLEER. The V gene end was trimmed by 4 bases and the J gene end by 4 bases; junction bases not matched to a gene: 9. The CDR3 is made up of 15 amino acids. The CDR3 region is CASSPDRAGGYEQYF. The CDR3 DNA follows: TGCGCCAGCAGCCCGGACAGGGCTGGGGGATACGAGCAGTACTTC.

For the CDR3, the DNA is TGTGCCAGCAGCAGGGACAGGGCGGGGAACACTGAAGCTTTCTTT. Protein product: CASSRDRAGNTEAFF. The rearrangement joins TRBV7-3 to TRBJ1-1; 9 nucleotides line up with TRBD1. The CDR3 spans 15 residues. Germline V gene sequence: CDR1 SGHTA, CDR2 FQGTGA. The V gene end was trimmed by 5 bases and the J gene end by 1 base; junction bases not matched to a gene: 5.

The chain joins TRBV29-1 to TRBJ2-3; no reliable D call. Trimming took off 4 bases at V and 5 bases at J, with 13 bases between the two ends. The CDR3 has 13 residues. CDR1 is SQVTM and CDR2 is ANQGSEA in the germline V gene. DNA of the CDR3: TGCAGCGTTGTCTGGCAGGTTTTAGATACGCAGTATTTT. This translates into CSVVWQVLDTQYF.

This chain's CDR3 is CAAHSGTSGRALSYEQYF. In nucleotides, the CDR3 is TGTGCCGCACACTCCGGGACTAGCGGGAGGGCCCTCTCCTACGAGCAGTACTTC. This sequence joins TRBV10-3 and TRBJ2-7; 16 bases map to TRBD2. CDR3 length: 18 amino acids. Germline lookup yields CDR1 ENHRY and CDR2 SYGVKD. The J segment lost 0 bases and the V segment lost 11 bases, leaving 13 bases of the junction unmatched.

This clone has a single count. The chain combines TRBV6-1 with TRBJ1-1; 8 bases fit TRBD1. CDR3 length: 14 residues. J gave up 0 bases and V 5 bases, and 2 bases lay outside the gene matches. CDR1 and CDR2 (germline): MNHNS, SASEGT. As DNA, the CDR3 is TGTGCCAGCAGTTGGACAGGGATGAACACTGAAGCTTTCTTT. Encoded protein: CASSWTGMNTEAFF.